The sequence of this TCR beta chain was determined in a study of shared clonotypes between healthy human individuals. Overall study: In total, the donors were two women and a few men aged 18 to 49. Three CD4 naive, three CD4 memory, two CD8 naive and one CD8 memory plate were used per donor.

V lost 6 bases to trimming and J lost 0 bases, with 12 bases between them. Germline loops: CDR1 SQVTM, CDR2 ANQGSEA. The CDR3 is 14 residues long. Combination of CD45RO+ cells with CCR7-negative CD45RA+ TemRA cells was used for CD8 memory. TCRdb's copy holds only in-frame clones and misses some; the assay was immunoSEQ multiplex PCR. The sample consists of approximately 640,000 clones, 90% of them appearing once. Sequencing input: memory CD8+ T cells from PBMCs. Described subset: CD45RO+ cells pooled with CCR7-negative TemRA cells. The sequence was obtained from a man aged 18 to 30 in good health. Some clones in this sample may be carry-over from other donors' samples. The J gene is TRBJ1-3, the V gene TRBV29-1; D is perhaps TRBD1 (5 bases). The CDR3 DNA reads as TGCAGCGTAAGCGGGGGGGGCTCTGGAAACACCATATATTTT. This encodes CSVSGGGSGNTIYF.